These 8 T cell receptor beta chains share one sample of origin, sequenced in a study of blood T cell repertoires in COVID-19 (dated by TCRdb to 2020 to 2022). To prepare the library, the immunoSEQ multiplex PCR assay was applied. TCRdb retrieved this table from immuneACCESS and kept in-frame rearrangements only. Not all clones are present; in checked studies, unresolved V genes account for under half, and no reason is known for the remainder. A total of a few hundred thousand clones appear in this sample, 85% of them only once. The leading ten clones occupy 2.5% of the sample. The sequenced material came from PBMCs or T cells enriched from blood (not recorded which). These TCRs come from a woman aged 45-65 years who had recovered from COVID-19.

This chain uses TRBV6-5 with TRBJ2-7; TRBD2 might be the D (6 bases). CDR3 length: 13 amino acids. CDR1 MNHEY and CDR2 SVGAGI come from the germline V gene. The ends were cut back, 6 bases at V and 2 bases at J, with 11 bases in the middle. CDR3 DNA: TGTGCCAGCAGGAGTAGCGGCACCTACGAGCAGTACTTC. Translation: CASRSSGTYEQYF.

The rearrangement uses TRBV6-1 and TRBJ1-2, with unresolved D. Trimming left V 1 base short and J 8 bases short, with 14 bases between. The germline V gene encodes CDR1 MNHNS and CDR2 SASEGT. The CDR3 has 14 residues. CDR3 in DNA: TGTGCCAGCAGTGAAGGGTGGAGAGGTCGAGGCTACACCTTC. Translation gives CASSEGWRGRGYTF.

In regard to this clone: A read error may produce the germline difference seen at one junction end. V usage is TRBV5-4 and J usage is TRBJ1-6, with D possibly being TRBD1 (5 bases). The germline V gene has CDR1 SGHNT and CDR2 YYREEE (reference sequence). CDR3 length: 12 residues. CDR3 coding DNA: TGTGCCAGCAGCTCTTGGCCAGGGCCGCTCTACTTT. As protein: CASSSWPGPLYF.

This chain joins TRBV7-8 and TRBJ1-5; D unclear. The V end lost 1 base, the J end lost 0 bases, and 10 bases lay between the germline ends. The CDR3 loop spans 16 amino acids. Germline V gene sequence: CDR1 SGHVS, CDR2 FQNEAQ. CDR3 coding DNA: TGTGCCAGCAGCTTAGATGGCAGTAATAGCAATCAGCCCCAGCATTTT. Translated, it gives CASSLDGSNSNQPQHF.

This clone came up once. This chain connects TRBV19 to TRBJ1-5; the D gene is possibly TRBD1 (5 bases). Trimming stripped 7 bases from V and 0 bases from J, with 13 bases between. Germline V gene data show CDR1 as LNHDA and CDR2 as SQIVND (reference sequence). There are 15 residues in the CDR3. DNA of the CDR3: TGTGCCAGTAATCCGACAGATTATAGCAATCAGCCCCAGCATTTT. Protein: CASNPTDYSNQPQHF.

The chain joins TRBV29-1 to TRBJ1-2; tentatively, D is TRBD1 (6 bases). This CDR3 has 14 amino acids. Germline V gene lookup returns CDR1 SQVTM and CDR2 ANQGSEA. The V end was cut by 6 bases, the J end by 0 bases, with 14 bases between. This CDR3 reads CSVADRTANYGYTF. The CDR3 region has the DNA TGCAGCGTCGCAGATAGGACAGCTAACTATGGCTACACCTTC.

The chain combines TRBV12-3 or TRBV12-4 with TRBJ1-1; D is uncertain. Trimming removed 5 bases at V and 0 bases at J, with 7 bases between. The CDR3 loop spans 13 amino acids. The CDR3 protein is CASSQTLNTEAFF. CDR3 coding DNA: TGTGCCAGCAGTCAAACACTGAACACTGAAGCTTTCTTT.

The chain uses TRBV5-4 and TRBJ2-3, with 10 bases identical to TRBD2. Germline V gene data show CDR1 as SGHNT and CDR2 as YYREEE (reference sequence). Trimming cost V 3 bases and J 8 bases; bases outside gene matches: 6. This CDR3 comprises 14 residues. The CDR3, as DNA: TGTGCCAGCAGCTGGAGCGGGGGGGCCGCTACGCAGTATTTT. It is translated as CASSWSGGAATQYF.